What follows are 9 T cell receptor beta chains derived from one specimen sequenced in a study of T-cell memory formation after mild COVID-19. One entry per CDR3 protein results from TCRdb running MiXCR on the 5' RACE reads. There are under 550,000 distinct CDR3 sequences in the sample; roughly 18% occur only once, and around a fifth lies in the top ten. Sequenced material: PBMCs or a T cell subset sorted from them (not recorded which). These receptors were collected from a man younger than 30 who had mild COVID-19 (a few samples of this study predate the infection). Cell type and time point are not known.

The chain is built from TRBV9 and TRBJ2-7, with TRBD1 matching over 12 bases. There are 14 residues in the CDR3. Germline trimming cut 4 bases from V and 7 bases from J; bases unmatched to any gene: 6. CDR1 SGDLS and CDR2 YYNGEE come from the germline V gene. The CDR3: CASSIGTGGWEQYF. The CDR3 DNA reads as TGTGCCAGCAGCATCGGGACAGGGGGCTGGGAGCAGTACTTC.

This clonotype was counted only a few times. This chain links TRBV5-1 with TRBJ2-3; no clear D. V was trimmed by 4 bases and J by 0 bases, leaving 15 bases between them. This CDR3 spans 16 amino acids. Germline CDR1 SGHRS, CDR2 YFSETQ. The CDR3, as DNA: TGCGCCAGCAGCGAGAACCCCGGTTCTAGCACAGATACGCAGTATTTT. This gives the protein CASSENPGSSTDTQYF. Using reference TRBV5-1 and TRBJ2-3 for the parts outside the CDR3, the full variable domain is KAGVTQTPRYLIKTRGQQVTLSCSPISGHRSVSWYQQTPGQGLQFLFEYFSETQRNKGNFPGRFSGRQFSNSRSEMNVSTLELGDSALYLCASSENPGSSTDTQYFGPGTRLTVL.

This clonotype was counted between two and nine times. Here the CDR3 DNA reads TGTGCCAGCAGCTGGCGTGGTTGGACAGATAATTCACCCCTCCACTTT. Protein product: CASSWRGWTDNSPLHF. This chain links TRBV6-5 with TRBJ1-6, with D perhaps matching TRBD1 (6 bases). The V end lost 6 bases, the J end lost 5 bases, and 17 bases lay between the germline ends. Germline CDR1 MNHEY, CDR2 SVGAGI. The CDR3 loop spans 16 amino acids.

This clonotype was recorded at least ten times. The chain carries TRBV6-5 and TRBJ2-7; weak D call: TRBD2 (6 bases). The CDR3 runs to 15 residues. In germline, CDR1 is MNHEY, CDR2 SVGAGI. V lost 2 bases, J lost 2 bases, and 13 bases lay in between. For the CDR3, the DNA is TGTGCCAGCAGTTACGAGGGGACTTTGCCCTACGAGCAGTACTTC. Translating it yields CASSYEGTLPYEQYF.

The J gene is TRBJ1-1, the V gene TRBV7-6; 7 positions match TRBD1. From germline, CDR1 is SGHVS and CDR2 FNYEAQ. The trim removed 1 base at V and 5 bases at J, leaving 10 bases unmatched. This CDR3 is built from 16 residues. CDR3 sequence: CASSLGAGTAVTEAFF. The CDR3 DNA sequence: TGTGCCAGCAGCTTAGGGGCGGGGACAGCCGTGACTGAAGCTTTCTTT.

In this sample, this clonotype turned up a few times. The CDR3 coding sequence is TGTGCCAGCAGCGACGACAGGCGGGTAACAGATACGCAGTATTTT. Translation gives CASSDDRRVTDTQYF. The chain couples TRBV2 to TRBJ2-3; TRBD1 might be the D (6 bases). V shed 6 bases and J shed 3 bases, with 16 bases lying between them. The length of the CDR3 is 15 residues. Germline V lookup: CDR1 SNHLY, CDR2 FYNNEI.

CDR3 region: CSVEPSLRTQYF. The DNA of the CDR3 is TGCAGCGTTGAGCCTTCCTTGAGGACCCAGTACTTC. The genes are TRBV29-1 and TRBJ2-5, with D unclear. Germline V gene sequence: CDR1 SQVTM, CDR2 ANQGSEA. V was cut by 3 bases and J by 7 bases, with 12 bases left in between. CDR3 length: 12 residues.

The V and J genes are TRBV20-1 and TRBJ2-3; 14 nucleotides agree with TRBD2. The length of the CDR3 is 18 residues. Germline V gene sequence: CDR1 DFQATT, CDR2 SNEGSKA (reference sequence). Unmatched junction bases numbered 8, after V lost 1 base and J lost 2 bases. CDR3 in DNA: TGCAGTGCTAGAGGAGCCGGGACTAGCGGGGGCTCCACAGATACGCAGTATTTT. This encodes CSARGAGTSGGSTDTQYF.

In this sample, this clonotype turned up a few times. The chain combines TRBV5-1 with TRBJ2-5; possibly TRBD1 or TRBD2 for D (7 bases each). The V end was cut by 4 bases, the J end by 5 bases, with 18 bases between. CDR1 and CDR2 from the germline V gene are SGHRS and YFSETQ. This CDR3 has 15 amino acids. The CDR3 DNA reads TGCGCCAGCAGCATAGACAGGGCCGGGAGGGAGACCCAGTACTTC. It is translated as CASSIDRAGRETQYF.